This TCR beta chain was obtained from a study of PD-1 blockade in classical Hodgkin lymphoma. Germline V gives CDR1 GTSNPN, CDR2 SVGIG (reference sequence). Between the trimmed V and J ends, which lost 0 bases and 4 bases, there was a span of 14 bases. The CDR3 covers 15 residues. Each patient's relapse followed autologous stem cell transplantation, and brentuximab vedotin exposure varied. General observations from the study: Complete responders started with a diversity level that resembled newly diagnosed patients at baseline. Significantly greater TCR diversity emerged by C4D1 in CD4+ cells but not CD8+ cells.

Clones were read by immunoSEQ multiplex PCR, and TCRdb kept only the in-frame ones, dropping some. The repertoire holds under 70,000 clones, roughly two thirds seen once, with less than 9.5% in the top ten. As regards this clone: Its antigen is as yet unknown.

The clonotype was recovered from a human donor with classical Hodgkin lymphoma. The sample in question was peripheral blood mononuclear cells (PBMCs), obtained before the second cycle of nivolumab. The chain links TRBV30 to TRBJ2-3, with D perhaps assigned TRBD1 or TRBD2 (6 bases each). CDR3 sequence reads: CAWSVGGSPADTQYF. The CDR3 bases are TGTGCCTGGAGTGTAGGGGGGTCCCCGGCAGATACGCAGTATTTT.